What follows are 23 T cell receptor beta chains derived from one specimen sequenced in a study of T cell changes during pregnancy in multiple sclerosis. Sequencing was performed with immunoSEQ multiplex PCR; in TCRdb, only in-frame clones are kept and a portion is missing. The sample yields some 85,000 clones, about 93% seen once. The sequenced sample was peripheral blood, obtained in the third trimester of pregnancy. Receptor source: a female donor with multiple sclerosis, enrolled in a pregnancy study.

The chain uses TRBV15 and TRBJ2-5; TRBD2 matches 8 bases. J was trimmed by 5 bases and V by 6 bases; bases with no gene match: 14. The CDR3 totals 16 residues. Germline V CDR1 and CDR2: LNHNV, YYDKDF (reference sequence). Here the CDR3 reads CATSPSREGLLETQYF. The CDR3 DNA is TGTGCCACCAGTCCGAGTCGGGAGGGCCTTCTCGAGACCCAGTACTTC.

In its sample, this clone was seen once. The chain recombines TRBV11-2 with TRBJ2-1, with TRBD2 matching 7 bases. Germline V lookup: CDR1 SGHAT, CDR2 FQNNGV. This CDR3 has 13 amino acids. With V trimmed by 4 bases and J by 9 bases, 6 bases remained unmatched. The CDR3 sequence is CASSYVSGGEQFF. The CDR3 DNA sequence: TGTGCCAGCAGCTACGTCTCGGGGGGTGAGCAGTTCTTC. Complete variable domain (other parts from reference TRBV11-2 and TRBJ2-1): EAGVAQSPRYKIIEKRQSVAFWCNPISGHATLYWYQQILGQGPKLLIQFQNNGVVDDSQLPKDRFSAERLKGVDSTLKIQPAKLEDSAVYLCASSYVSGGEQFFGPGTRLTVL.

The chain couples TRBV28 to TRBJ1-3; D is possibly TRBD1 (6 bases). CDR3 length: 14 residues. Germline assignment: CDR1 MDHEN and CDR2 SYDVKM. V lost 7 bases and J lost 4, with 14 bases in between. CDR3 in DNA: TGTGCCAGCAACGCAGGGGCGGCGGGAAACACCATATATTTT. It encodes CASNAGAAGNTIYF.

The chain's CDR3 is CASSVEGREDTEAFF. The CDR3 DNA reads TGTGCCAGCAGCGTCGAGGGGCGGGAGGACACTGAAGCTTTCTTT. This sequence joins TRBV9 and TRBJ1-1; D might be TRBD1 (5 bases). The CDR3 extends over 15 amino acids. Germline lookup yields CDR1 SGDLS and CDR2 YYNGEE. Trimming left V 2 bases short and J 3 bases short, with 14 bases between.

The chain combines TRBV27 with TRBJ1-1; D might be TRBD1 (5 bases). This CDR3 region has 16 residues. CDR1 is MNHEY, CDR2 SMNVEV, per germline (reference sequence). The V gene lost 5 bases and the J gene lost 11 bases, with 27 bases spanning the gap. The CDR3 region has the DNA TGTGCCAGCAGTCCTATCGGAGGGGCTCAAAGTACGGATGCTTTCTTT. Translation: CASSPIGGAQSTDAFF.

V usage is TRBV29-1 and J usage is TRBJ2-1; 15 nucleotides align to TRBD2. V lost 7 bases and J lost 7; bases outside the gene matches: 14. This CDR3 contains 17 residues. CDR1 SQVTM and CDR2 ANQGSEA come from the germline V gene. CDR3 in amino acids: CSATTGLAGGPRNEQFF. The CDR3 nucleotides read TGCAGCGCCACGACCGGACTAGCGGGAGGGCCGAGAAATGAGCAGTTCTTC.

CDR3 sequence: CASSLAGTGAYEQYF. CDR3 DNA: TGTGCCAGCAGCTTAGCGGGGACAGGGGCCTACGAGCAGTACTTC. The V and J genes are TRBV7-2 and TRBJ2-7, with TRBD1 matching 10 bases. The length of the CDR3 is 15 residues. Germline assignment: CDR1 SGHTA and CDR2 FQGNSA. Unmatched junction bases numbered 1, after V lost 0 bases and J lost 2 bases.

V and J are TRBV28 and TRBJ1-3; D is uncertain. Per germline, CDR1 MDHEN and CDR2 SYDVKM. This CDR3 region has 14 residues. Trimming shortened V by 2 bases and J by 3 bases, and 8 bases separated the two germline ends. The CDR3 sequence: CASSLSPGGNTIYF. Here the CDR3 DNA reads TGTGCCAGCAGTTTAAGTCCAGGTGGAAACACCATATATTTT.

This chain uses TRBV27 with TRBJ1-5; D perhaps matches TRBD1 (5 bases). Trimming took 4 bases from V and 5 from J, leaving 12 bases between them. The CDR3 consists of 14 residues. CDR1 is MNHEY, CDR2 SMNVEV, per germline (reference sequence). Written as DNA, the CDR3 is TGTGCCAGCAGTTGGCGCAGGGAACATCAGCCCCAGCATTTT. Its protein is CASSWRREHQPQHF.

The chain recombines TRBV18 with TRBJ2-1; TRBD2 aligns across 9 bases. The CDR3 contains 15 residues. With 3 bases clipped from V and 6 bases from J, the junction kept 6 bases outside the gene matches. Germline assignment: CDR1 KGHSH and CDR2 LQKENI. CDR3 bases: TGTGCCAGCTCACCGAAAGCGGGAGGTAGCAATGAGCAGTTCTTC. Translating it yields CASSPKAGGSNEQFF.

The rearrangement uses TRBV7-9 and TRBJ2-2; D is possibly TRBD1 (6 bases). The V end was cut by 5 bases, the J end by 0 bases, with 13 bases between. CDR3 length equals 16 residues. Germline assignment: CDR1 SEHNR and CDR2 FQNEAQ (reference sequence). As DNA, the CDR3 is TGTGCCAGCAGCGCAGTCGGACAGTCGAACACCGGGGAGCTGTTTTTT. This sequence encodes CASSAVGQSNTGELFF.

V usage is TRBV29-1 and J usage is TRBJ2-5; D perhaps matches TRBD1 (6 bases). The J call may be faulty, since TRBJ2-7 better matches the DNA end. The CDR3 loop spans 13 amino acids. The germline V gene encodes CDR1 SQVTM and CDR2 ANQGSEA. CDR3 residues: CSTRTASAYEQYF. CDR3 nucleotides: TGCAGCACTCGGACAGCCTCGGCCTACGAGCAGTACTTC.

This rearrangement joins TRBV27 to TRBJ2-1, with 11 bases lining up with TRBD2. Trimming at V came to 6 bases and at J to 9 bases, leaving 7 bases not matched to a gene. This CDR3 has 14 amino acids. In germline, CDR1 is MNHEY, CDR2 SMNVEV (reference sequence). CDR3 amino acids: CASSHLSGRGEQFF. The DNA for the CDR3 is TGTGCCAGCAGCCACCTTAGCGGGAGGGGTGAGCAGTTCTTC.

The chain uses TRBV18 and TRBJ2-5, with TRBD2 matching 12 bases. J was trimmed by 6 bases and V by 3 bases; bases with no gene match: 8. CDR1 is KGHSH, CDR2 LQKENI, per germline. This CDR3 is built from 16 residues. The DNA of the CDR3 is TGTGCCAGCTCACCCCCCCTAGCGGGAGGGCCAAAGACCCAGTACTTC. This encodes CASSPPLAGGPKTQYF. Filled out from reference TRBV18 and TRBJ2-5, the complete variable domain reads NAGVMQNPRHLVRRRGQEARLRCSPMKGHSHVYWYRQLPEEGLKFMVYLQKENIIDESGMPKERFSAEFPKEGPSILRIQQVVRGDSAAYFCASSPPLAGGPKTQYFGPGTRLLVL.

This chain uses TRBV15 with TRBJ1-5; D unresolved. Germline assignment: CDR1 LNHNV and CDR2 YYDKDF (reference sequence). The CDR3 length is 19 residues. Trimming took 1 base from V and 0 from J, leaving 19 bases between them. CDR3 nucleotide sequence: TGTGCCACCAGCAGAGTTGGTTCAGGCAAACTCAATAGCAATCAGCCCCAGCATTTT. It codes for CATSRVGSGKLNSNQPQHF. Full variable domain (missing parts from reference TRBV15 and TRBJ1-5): DAMVIQNPRYQVTQFGKPVTLSCSQTLNHNVMYWYQQKSSQAPKLLFHYYDKDFNNEADTPDNFQSRRPNTSFCFLDIRSPGLGDTAMYLCATSRVGSGKLNSNQPQHFGDGTRLSIL.

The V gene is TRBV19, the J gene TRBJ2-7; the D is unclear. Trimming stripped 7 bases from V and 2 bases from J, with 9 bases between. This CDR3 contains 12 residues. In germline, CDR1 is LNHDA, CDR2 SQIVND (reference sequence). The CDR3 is CASTSPTYEQYF. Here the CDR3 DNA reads TGTGCCAGTACCTCCCCTACCTACGAGCAGTACTTC.

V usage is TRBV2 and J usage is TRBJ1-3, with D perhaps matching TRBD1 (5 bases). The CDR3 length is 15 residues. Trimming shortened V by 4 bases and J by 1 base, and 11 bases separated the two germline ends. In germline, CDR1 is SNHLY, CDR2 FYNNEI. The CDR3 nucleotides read TGTGCCAGCAGTGCTGCGGGGCTGTCTGGAAACACCATATATTTT. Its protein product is CASSAAGLSGNTIYF.

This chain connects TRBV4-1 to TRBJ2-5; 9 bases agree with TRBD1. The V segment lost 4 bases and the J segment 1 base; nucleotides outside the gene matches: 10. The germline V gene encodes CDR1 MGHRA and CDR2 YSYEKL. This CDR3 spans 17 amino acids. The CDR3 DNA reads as TGCGCCAGCAGCCGGGTCACTGGGACAGGGATCCAAGAGACCCAGTACTTC. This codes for CASSRVTGTGIQETQYF.

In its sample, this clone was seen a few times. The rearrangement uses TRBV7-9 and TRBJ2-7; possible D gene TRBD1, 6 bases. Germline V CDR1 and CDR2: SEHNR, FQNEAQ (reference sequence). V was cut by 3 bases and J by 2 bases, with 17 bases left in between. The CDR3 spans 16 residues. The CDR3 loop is CASSFQTGTVPYEQYF. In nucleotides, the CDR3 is TGTGCCAGCAGCTTTCAAACAGGGACCGTCCCCTACGAGCAGTACTTC.

The CDR3 DNA reads as TGCACCAGCAGCACAGGGAATGAGGCGAACACTGAAGCTTTCTTT. Its translation is CTSSTGNEANTEAFF. J is TRBJ1-1 and V is TRBV1; whether TRBD1, the table's D call, matches the DNA was not checked. TRBV1 constitutes a pseudogene. This CDR3 spans 15 amino acids.

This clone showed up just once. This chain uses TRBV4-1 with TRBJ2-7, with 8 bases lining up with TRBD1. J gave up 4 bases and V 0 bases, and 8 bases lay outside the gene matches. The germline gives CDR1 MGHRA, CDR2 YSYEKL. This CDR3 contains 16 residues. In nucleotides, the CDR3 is TGCGCCAGCAGCCAAGATCGGCAGGGGGCTATATACGAGCAGTACTTC. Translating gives CASSQDRQGAIYEQYF.

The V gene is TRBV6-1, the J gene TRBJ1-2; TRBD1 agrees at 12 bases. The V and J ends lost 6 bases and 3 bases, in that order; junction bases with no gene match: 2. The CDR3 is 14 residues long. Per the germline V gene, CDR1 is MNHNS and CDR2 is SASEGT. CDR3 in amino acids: CASSGTGGYYGYTF. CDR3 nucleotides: TGTGCCAGCAGCGGGACAGGGGGCTACTATGGCTACACCTTC.

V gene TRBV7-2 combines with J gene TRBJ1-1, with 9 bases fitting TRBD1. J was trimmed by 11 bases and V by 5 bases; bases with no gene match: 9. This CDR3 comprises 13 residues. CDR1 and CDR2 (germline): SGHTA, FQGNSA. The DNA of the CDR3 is TGTGCCAGCAGCGCTCAATGGGACAGGGACGCTTTCTTT. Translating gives CASSAQWDRDAFF. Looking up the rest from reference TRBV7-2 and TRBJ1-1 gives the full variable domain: GAGVSQSPSNKVTEKGKDVELRCDPISGHTALYWYRQSLGQGLEFLIYFQGNSAPDKSGLPSDRFSAERTGGSVSTLTIQRTQQEDSAVYLCASSAQWDRDAFFGQGTRLTVV.